The entry below describes one TCR beta chain. Antigen: not known. Germline CDR1 and CDR2: KGHSH and LQKENI. Trimming left V 3 bases short and J 1 base short, with 9 bases between. The CDR3 covers 14 residues. The data derive from a study of PD-1 blockade in classical Hodgkin lymphoma. General study points: Whereas CD4+ TCR diversity had risen significantly by C4D1, CD8+ TCR diversity had not. Why the repertoires differ is still unclear, perhaps disease activity or prior therapy. Newly diagnosed patients were reported to exhibit reduced baseline TCR diversity relative to healthy donors.

Time point denoted: cycle 4 day 1 (C4D1), after five to seven weeks of nivolumab. Every patient was affected by relapse after autologous stem cell transplantation, while exposure to brentuximab vedotin was not uniform. The repertoire was sequenced with immunoSEQ multiplex PCR; TCRdb's copy has only in-frame clones and lacks some. The table lists over 20,000 clones, approximately 85% of them singletons. The specimen was peripheral blood mononuclear cells (PBMCs), collected before the fourth cycle of nivolumab. This receptor was identified in a human donor with classical Hodgkin lymphoma. The gene calls are TRBV18 and TRBJ2-5; D may be TRBD1 (6 bases). CDR3 region: CASSPRDTQETQYF. In DNA form, the CDR3 reads TGTGCCAGCTCACCCCGGGACACCCAAGAGACCCAGTACTTC.